The present TCR beta chain was sequenced within a study of beta chain bispecific antibodies for T cell cancers. As for the study in general: TRBV sequencing of surviving healthy T cells measured each family's depletion. HPB-ALL carried surface TRBV5-5, while Jurkat carried TRBV12-3.

The J segment lost 0 bases and the V segment lost 4 bases, leaving 8 bases of the junction unmatched. The CDR3 has 17 amino acids. Germline V gene lookup returns CDR1 GTSNPN and CDR2 SVGIG (reference sequence). Overall study results and limits: In these mixed samples, most targeted TRBV reads derived from the leukemia cell line. The anti-TRBV5-5 antibody also binds TRBV5-6, a similar gene.

Libraries carried unique molecular identifiers used for clonotype counts. One entry per CDR3 protein results from TCRdb running MiXCR on the 5' RACE reads. The sample consists of some 21,000 distinct CDR3 sequences, about 2.6% of them appearing once. Turning to this clonotype: What it recognizes is unknown.

T cells were expanded from blood mononuclear cells for approximately 3 days with anti-CD3 OKT3 or CD3/CD28 beads. V is TRBV30 and J is TRBJ2-6; TRBD1 aligns across 8 bases. Sequences were obtained from healthy donor T cells cultured with leukemia cells. This TCR was sampled from a human donor in good health. Some clones in this sample may be carry-over from other donors' samples. The CDR3 sequence is CAWNRDRTSSGANVLTF. CDR3 nucleotide sequence: TGTGCCTGGAACCGGGACAGGACGTCCTCTGGGGCCAACGTCCTGACTTTC.